These 6 T cell receptor beta chains originate from one sample sequenced in a study of spatial heterogeneity in lung cancer. Study outcomes and limitations: Mutation counts in tumors were tracked by counts of expanded intratumoral alpha and beta TCRs.

No antigens are known for them. In TCRdb, the 5' RACE reads were re-called with MiXCR into one record per CDR3 protein. The sample includes approximately 7,000 distinct CDR3 sequences, roughly 12% of them seen just once. Indicated time point: sample taken at primary tumor resection. The material was lung tumor tissue, obtained at surgery. The source of these receptors is a male donor with early-stage non-small cell lung cancer.

Judged by abundance, this clonotype is medium-sized. Being off target in a library aimed at alpha chains, this beta chain has a size of little meaning. The chain has TRBV28 and TRBJ2-1; unclear D gene. The CDR3 loop spans 11 amino acids. Germline values: CDR1 MDHEN, CDR2 SYDVKM. The V and J ends lost 5 bases and 10 bases respectively, with 9 bases between them. The CDR3 here is CASSVLEEQFF. CDR3 nucleotide sequence: TGTGCCAGCAGTGTCCTGGAAGAGCAGTTCTTC.

This clonotype was seen only a few times. This beta chain lies outside the target of a library built for alpha chains; its clone size means little. The gene calls are TRBV7-9 and TRBJ1-3; D call uncertain. Trimming cost V 5 bases and J 1 base, with 15 bases left between them. This CDR3 has 16 residues. Germline CDR1 is SEHNR and CDR2 is FQNEAQ (reference sequence). CDR3 bases: TGTGCCAGCAGCGCAGCGGACGGCTCTTCTGGAAACACCATATATTTT. Encoded protein: CASSAADGSSGNTIYF.

This clonotype ranks as medium-sized. The library was built for alpha chains, so this beta chain is an off-target read and its size means little. The chain has TRBV29-1 and TRBJ1-1; D remains unclear. CDR3 length: 15 residues. V was shortened by 3 bases and J by 1 base, with 15 bases between the two germline ends. Germline CDR1 is SQVTM and CDR2 is ANQGSEA. The CDR3 region has the DNA TGCAGCGTTGACCATACTCAGGCGAGGAACACTGAAGCTTTCTTT. Translated: CSVDHTQARNTEAFF.

In its sample, this clonotype was seen many times. This beta chain lies outside the target of a library built for alpha chains; its clone size means little. V is TRBV12-3 or TRBV12-4 and J is TRBJ1-5; D remains unclear. Deletions cut 7 bases from V and 2 bases from J, with 21 bases between. The CDR3 covers 17 residues. The DNA for the CDR3 is TGTGCCAGCATCCGGCCCATCGGCAGTCAGGGCAATCAGCCCCAGCATTTT. This translates into CASIRPIGSQGNQPQHF.

This clonotype was observed a single time. This beta chain represents an off-target read in a library built for alpha chains; its size is of limited meaning. This chain connects TRBV20-1 to TRBJ2-5; D call uncertain. V lost 3 bases, J lost 2 bases, and 7 bases lay in between. This CDR3 is built from 12 residues. The germline gives CDR1 DFQATT, CDR2 SNEGSKA (reference sequence). DNA for the CDR3: TGCAGTGCTAGGCGGAGTCAAGAGACCCAGTACTTC. The encoded protein is CSARRSQETQYF.

Worth noting for this clonotype: This beta chain appears as a stray read in a library generated for alpha chains; its size is not informative. The chain couples TRBV11-2 to TRBJ2-3; TRBD1 matches at 7 bases. Germline trimming cut 4 bases from V and 1 base from J; bases unmatched to any gene: 5. The CDR3 is 15 amino acids. Germline values: CDR1 SGHAT, CDR2 FQNNGV. CDR3 in DNA: TGTGCCAGCAGCTCCATCGACAGGGGCACAGATACGCAGTATTTT. As protein: CASSSIDRGTDTQYF.